Presented here are 26 T cell receptor beta chains from one specimen sequenced in a study of T cells in tuberculosis. TCRdb's table, derived via immunoSEQ multiplex PCR, lists solely in-frame clones and lacks some. The sample shows some 22,000 clones, around 97% of them seen only once. The sample was PBMCs. These receptor sequences come from a donor aged 5 to 30 with latent tuberculosis or without tuberculosis infection.

The chain uses TRBV4-1 and TRBJ2-4; 10 nucleotides align to TRBD1. CDR1 is MGHRA and CDR2 is YSYEKL in the germline V gene. After removal of 0 bases from V and 0 bases from J, the junction contained 8 bases not matched to a gene. This CDR3 is built from 19 residues. The CDR3 sequence: CASSQDRDRGSIAKNIQYF. CDR3 coding DNA: TGCGCCAGCAGCCAAGATCGGGACAGGGGATCTATAGCCAAAAACATTCAGTACTTC.

J is TRBJ2-5 and V is TRBV5-1; 16 bases fit TRBD2. The J segment lost 4 bases and the V segment lost 3 bases, leaving 12 bases of the junction unmatched. This CDR3 has 19 residues. The germline V gene encodes CDR1 SGHRS and CDR2 YFSETQ. CDR3 sequence (DNA): TGCGCCAGCAGCTATAAAACCGGGACTAGCGGGAGGGCTCGAGAGACCCAGTACTTC. It translates to CASSYKTGTSGRARETQYF.

This chain links TRBV6-6 with TRBJ1-5, with D perhaps TRBD1 (5 bases). The V gene's germline CDR1 is MNHNY and CDR2 SVGAGI (reference sequence). V was pared by 6 bases and J by 2 bases, with 11 bases between. CDR3 size: 14 residues. CDR3 coding DNA: TGTGCCAGCAGACTGACAGACGGCAATCAGCCCCAGCATTTT. As protein: CASRLTDGNQPQHF.

In this sample, this clone turned up once. The chain carries TRBV5-5 and TRBJ1-1, with 7 bases aligning to TRBD1. The CDR3 has 15 amino acids. Germline assignment: CDR1 SGHKS and CDR2 YYEKEE (reference sequence). V was pared by 5 bases and J by 4 bases, with 11 bases of the junction left unmatched. The CDR3 bases are TGTGCCAGCAGGACAGGGATCAGGGGTACCACTGAAGCTTTCTTT. This encodes CASRTGIRGTTEAFF.

The chain carries TRBV7-2 and TRBJ2-7, with D unclear. V was clipped by 1 base and J by 2 bases, with 12 bases between them. Germline loops: CDR1 SGHTA, CDR2 FQGNSA. The length of the CDR3 is 15 residues. The CDR3 DNA reads as TGTGCCAGCAGCTTAGAAGCCTACCTGACCTACGAGCAGTACTTC. Translated, it gives CASSLEAYLTYEQYF.

The chain uses TRBV5-6 and TRBJ2-7, with D uncertain. Per germline, CDR1 SGHDT and CDR2 YYEEEE. V lost 3 bases to trimming and J lost 2 bases, with 12 bases between them. This CDR3 contains 14 residues. CDR3 region: CASSSKFRAYEQYF. CDR3 nucleotide sequence: TGTGCCAGCAGCTCCAAATTTCGGGCCTACGAGCAGTACTTC.

The CDR3 spells CASSLGIYKGETQYF. CDR3 in DNA: TGTGCCAGCAGCTTAGGTATCTACAAGGGGGAGACCCAGTACTTC. The rearrangement joins TRBV7-6 to TRBJ2-5, with D possibly being TRBD1 (5 bases). The CDR3 has 15 amino acids. Looked up from germline, CDR1 is SGHVS and CDR2 is FNYEAQ. V was trimmed by 1 base and J by 5 bases, leaving 14 bases between them.

A single count supports this clone. The DNA for the CDR3 is TGTGCCAGCTCACCACTATCCCAGGGGCACCAGGACGAGCAGTACTTC. Its translation is CASSPLSQGHQDEQYF. The rearrangement links TRBV18 to TRBJ2-7; maybe TRBD1 (6 bases). Germline CDR1 KGHSH, CDR2 LQKENI. Trimming took off 1 base at V and 5 bases at J, with 18 bases between the two ends. This CDR3 is built from 16 residues.

V usage is TRBV7-6 and J usage is TRBJ1-1, with TRBD1 as a possible D gene (6 bases). Trimming shortened V by 5 bases and J by 0 bases, and 13 bases separated the two germline ends. This CDR3 is 15 amino acids long. The germline V gene encodes CDR1 SGHVS and CDR2 FNYEAQ. The DNA of the CDR3 is TGTGCCAGCAGCCCCGGCCAGGGGCTGAACACTGAAGCTTTCTTT. Translated: CASSPGQGLNTEAFF.

The chain combines TRBV7-9 with TRBJ1-3; unclear D gene. This CDR3 has 14 amino acids. Per the germline V gene, CDR1 is SEHNR and CDR2 is FQNEAQ (reference sequence). The V gene lost 10 bases and the J gene lost 4 bases, with 17 bases spanning the gap. For the CDR3, the DNA is TGTGCCAATACCGACACCAGAACGGGAAACACCATATATTTT. Its protein is CANTDTRTGNTIYF.

This chain uses TRBV9 with TRBJ2-7; possibly TRBD1 for D (7 bases). The CDR3 consists of 17 residues. The ends were cut back, 0 bases at V and 3 bases at J, with 19 bases in the middle. Germline lookup yields CDR1 SGDLS and CDR2 YYNGEE. CDR3 region: CASSVVGRMGQFYEQYF. The CDR3 DNA reads TGTGCCAGCAGCGTAGTTGGGAGGATGGGACAGTTCTACGAGCAGTACTTC.

The chain couples TRBV15 to TRBJ1-5; unclear D gene. The CDR3 totals 15 residues. Trimming cost V 3 bases and J 4 bases, with 13 bases left between them. The germline V gene has CDR1 LNHNV and CDR2 YYDKDF (reference sequence). The CDR3 region is CATSRGRLANQPQHF. In nucleotides, the CDR3 is TGTGCCACCAGCAGGGGCCGGCTTGCGAATCAGCCCCAGCATTTT.

The chain uses TRBV7-9 and TRBJ2-7, with D possibly being TRBD1 (6 bases). V gave up 5 bases and J gave up 2 bases, with 13 bases separating them. This CDR3 spans 14 amino acids. In germline, CDR1 is SEHNR, CDR2 FQNEAQ (reference sequence). The CDR3 DNA follows: TGTGCCAGCAGCAGTCTGACAGGTACCTACGAGCAGTACTTC. This sequence encodes CASSSLTGTYEQYF.

The J gene is TRBJ1-1, the V gene TRBV18; 8 bases fit TRBD1. Trimming took 2 bases from V and 5 from J; bases not matched to a gene: 10. The CDR3 extends over 16 amino acids. In germline, CDR1 is KGHSH, CDR2 LQKENI. CDR3 bases: TGTGCCAGCTCACCAATAGCCGGACAGGGTAGTACTGAAGCTTTCTTT. This codes for CASSPIAGQGSTEAFF.

The chain employs TRBV6-1 and TRBJ1-3; D gene uncertain. The V gene's germline CDR1 is MNHNS and CDR2 SASEGT. The length of the CDR3 is 13 residues. The V end was cut by 5 bases, the J end by 3 bases, with 8 bases between. The CDR3 bases are TGTGCCAGCAGTCCCAGTTTTGGAAACACCATATATTTT. It translates to CASSPSFGNTIYF.

The chain is built from TRBV9 and TRBJ2-3, with 9 nucleotides matching TRBD2. Looked up from germline, CDR1 is SGDLS and CDR2 is YYNGEE. The CDR3 spans 15 residues. V trimming: 4 bases; J trimming: 6 bases; junction bases outside the gene matches: 9. CDR3 sequence reads: CASSLSGRDGDTQYF. The CDR3 DNA reads TGTGCCAGCAGCCTTAGCGGGAGAGACGGGGATACGCAGTATTTT.

The chain uses TRBV6-5 and TRBJ2-3, with 7 bases that match TRBD2. The CDR3 consists of 13 residues. The V and J ends lost 6 bases and 5 bases, in that order; junction bases with no gene match: 5. Germline CDR1 is MNHEY and CDR2 is SVGAGI. The CDR3 DNA is TGTGCCAGCAGCCTAGCGGAGAAAGATACGCAGTATTTT. It codes for CASSLAEKDTQYF.

This clone was seen once. DNA of the CDR3: TGTGCCAGCAGCCCATCTTGGGGCTATCAGGTCAATTCACCCCTCCACTTT. Translation gives CASSPSWGYQVNSPLHF. This sequence joins TRBV9 and TRBJ1-6, with a possible D match to TRBD1 (5 bases). The CDR3 length is 17 residues. V was shortened by 4 bases and J by 7 bases, with 21 bases between the two germline ends. The germline V gene has CDR1 SGDLS and CDR2 YYNGEE. The variable domain in full, with the rest retrieved from reference TRBV9 and TRBJ1-6, is DSGVTQTPKHLITATGQRVTLRCSPRSGDLSVYWYQQSLDQGLQFLIQYYNGEERAKGNILERFSAQQFPDLHSELNLSSLELGDSALYFCASSPSWGYQVNSPLHFGNGTRLTVT.

This clone was observed once. V is TRBV29-1 and J is TRBJ2-7, with TRBD1 matching 9 bases. This CDR3 has 13 amino acids. Trimming at V came to 3 bases and at J to 6 bases, leaving 6 bases not matched to a gene. Per the germline V gene, CDR1 is SQVTM and CDR2 is ANQGSEA. The CDR3 loop is CSVERGQGIEQYF. CDR3 DNA: TGCAGCGTTGAGCGCGGACAGGGGATCGAGCAGTACTTC.

V usage is TRBV11-3 and J usage is TRBJ1-1, with TRBD1 as a possible D gene (5 bases). Germline CDR1 reads SGHNT; CDR2 reads YENEEA. The length of the CDR3 is 16 residues. The germline V and J ends were trimmed by 0 bases and 1 base, with 12 bases remaining between them. Written as DNA, the CDR3 is TGTGCCAGCAGCTTAGATGGGGCATCCTGGAACACTGAAGCTTTCTTT. As protein: CASSLDGASWNTEAFF.

The sample holds one count of this clone. V usage is TRBV6-1 and J usage is TRBJ1-1; perhaps TRBD1 as D (5 bases). There are 14 residues in the CDR3. CDR1 and CDR2 from the germline V gene are MNHNS and SASEGT. With 3 bases removed from V and 6 bases from J, the gap between germline ends came to 14 bases. CDR3 bases: TGTGCCAGCAGTGACGCCCCGGGGGAGTCTGAAGCTTTCTTT. Its translation is CASSDAPGESEAFF.

V and J are TRBV19 and TRBJ2-6, with D tentatively TRBD1 (6 bases). This CDR3 spans 17 amino acids. Trimming took off 4 bases at V and 0 bases at J, with 13 bases between the two ends. Germline V lookup: CDR1 LNHDA, CDR2 SQIVND (reference sequence). The CDR3 DNA reads as TGTGCCAGTAGTAAAACCCCAGGGGCCTCTGGGGCCAACGTCCTGACTTTC. Translated: CASSKTPGASGANVLTF.

CDR3 in DNA: TGTGCCAGCAGCCTCCCGGGGACAGTAAACACTGAAGCTTTCTTT. It encodes CASSLPGTVNTEAFF. The J gene is TRBJ1-1, the V gene TRBV7-9; the match to TRBD1 covers 7 bases. Per germline, CDR1 SEHNR and CDR2 FQNEAQ (reference sequence). This CDR3 contains 15 residues. Germline trimming cut 5 bases from V and 2 bases from J; bases unmatched to any gene: 8.

The chain is built from TRBV21-1 and TRBJ1-5; the table assigns TRBD1, which was not confirmed against the DNA. TRBV21-1 is a pseudogene. CDR3 length: 18 amino acids. Here the CDR3 DNA reads TGTGCCAGCAGCTCGCGTAAGGACAGGGGCTCGAGCAATCAGCCCCAGCATTTT. Translating it yields CASSSRKDRGSSNQPQHF.

The chain is built from TRBV30 and TRBJ1-1; D not certain. The germline V gene has CDR1 GTSNPN and CDR2 SVGIG (reference sequence). Trimming cost V 2 bases and J 1 base, with 5 bases left between them. This CDR3 spans 12 amino acids. Written as DNA, the CDR3 is TGTGCCTGGAGTCATCCGAACACTGAAGCTTTCTTT. Translated: CAWSHPNTEAFF.

The chain uses TRBV15 and TRBJ1-2; weak D call: TRBD1 (5 bases). Between the trimmed V and J ends, which lost 4 bases and 8 bases, there was a span of 20 bases. The CDR3 has 15 amino acids. The germline V gene has CDR1 LNHNV and CDR2 YYDKDF (reference sequence). CDR3: CATSINPRQRHGYTF. CDR3 coding DNA: TGTGCCACCAGCATAAACCCCCGACAGAGGCACGGCTACACCTTC. The variable domain in full, completed from reference TRBV15 and TRBJ1-2, reads DAMVIQNPRYQVTQFGKPVTLSCSQTLNHNVMYWYQQKSSQAPKLLFHYYDKDFNNEADTPDNFQSRRPNTSFCFLDIRSPGLGDTAMYLCATSINPRQRHGYTFGSGTRLTVV.